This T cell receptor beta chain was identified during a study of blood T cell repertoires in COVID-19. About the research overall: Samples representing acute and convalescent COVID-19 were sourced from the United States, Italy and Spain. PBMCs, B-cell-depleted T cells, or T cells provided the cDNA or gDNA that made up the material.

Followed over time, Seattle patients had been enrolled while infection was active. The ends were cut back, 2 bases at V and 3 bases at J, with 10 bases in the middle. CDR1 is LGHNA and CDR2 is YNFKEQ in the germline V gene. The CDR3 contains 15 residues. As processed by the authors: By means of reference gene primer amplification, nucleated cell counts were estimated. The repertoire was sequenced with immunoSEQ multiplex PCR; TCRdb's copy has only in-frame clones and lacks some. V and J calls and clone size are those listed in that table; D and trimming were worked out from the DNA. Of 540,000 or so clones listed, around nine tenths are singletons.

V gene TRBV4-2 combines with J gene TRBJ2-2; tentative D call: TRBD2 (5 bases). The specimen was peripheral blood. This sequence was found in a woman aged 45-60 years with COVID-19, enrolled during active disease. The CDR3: CASSQSDGDTGELFF. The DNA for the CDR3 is TGTGCCAGCAGCCAATCTGACGGGGACACCGGGGAGCTGTTTTTT.